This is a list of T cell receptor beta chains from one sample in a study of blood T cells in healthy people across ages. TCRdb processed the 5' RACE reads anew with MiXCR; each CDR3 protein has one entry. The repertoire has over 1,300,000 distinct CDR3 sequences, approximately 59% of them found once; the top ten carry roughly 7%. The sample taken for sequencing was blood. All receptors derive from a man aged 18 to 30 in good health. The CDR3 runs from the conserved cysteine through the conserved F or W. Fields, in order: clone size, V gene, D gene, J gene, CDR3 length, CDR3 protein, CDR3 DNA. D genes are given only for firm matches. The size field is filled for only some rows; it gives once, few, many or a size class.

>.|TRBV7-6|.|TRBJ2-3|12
CASSLDVDTQYF
TGTGCCAGCAGCTTAGATGTCGATACGCAGTATTTT
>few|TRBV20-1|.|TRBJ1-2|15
CSARSDRGTNYGYTF
TGCAGTGCTAGATCTGACCGGGGTACTAACTATGGCTACACCTTC
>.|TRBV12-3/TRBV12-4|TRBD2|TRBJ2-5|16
CASRVSGKRMGETQYF
TGTGCCAGCAGGGTAAGCGGGAAGCGTATGGGAGAGACCCAGTACTTC
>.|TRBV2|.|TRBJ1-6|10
CASSRGSLHF
TGTGCCAGCAGTCGGGGGTCCCTCCACTTT
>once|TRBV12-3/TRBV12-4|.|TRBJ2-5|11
CAGRVSETQYF
TGTGCCGGCAGAGTGAGTGAGACCCAGTACTTC
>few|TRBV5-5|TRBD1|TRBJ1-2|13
CASRPDRGGGYTF
TGTGCCAGCAGGCCCGACAGGGGAGGTGGCTACACCTTC
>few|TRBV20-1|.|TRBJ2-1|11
CSALDRGEQFF
TGCAGTGCCTTGGACAGAGGCGAGCAGTTCTTC
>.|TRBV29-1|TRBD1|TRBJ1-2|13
CSVGRQGSDGYTF
TGCAGCGTTGGGCGACAGGGGAGTGATGGCTACACCTTC
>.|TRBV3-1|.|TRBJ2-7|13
CASSPDSKQEQYF
TGTGCCAGCAGCCCCGACTCTAAACAGGAGCAGTACTTC
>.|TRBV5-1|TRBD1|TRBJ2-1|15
CASSAGTGGRDEQFF
TGCGCCAGCAGCGCCGGGACAGGGGGCCGGGATGAGCAGTTCTTC
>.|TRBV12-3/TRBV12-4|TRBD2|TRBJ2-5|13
CAWREGPINEQYF
TGTGCCTGGCGGGAGGGCCCAATCAATGAGCAGTACTTC
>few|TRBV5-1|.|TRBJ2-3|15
CASSPRDSLTDTQYF
TGCGCCAGCAGCCCCCGGGACTCCCTCACAGATACGCAGTATTTT
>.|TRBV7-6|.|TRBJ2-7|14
CASSPLLLSCEQYF
TGTGCCAGCAGTCCCCTCTTACTCTCCTGCGAGCAGTACTTC
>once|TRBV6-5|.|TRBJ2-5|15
CASSYSYTNYNEQYF
TGTGCCAGCAGTTACTCGTACACCAACTACAATGAGCAGTACTTC
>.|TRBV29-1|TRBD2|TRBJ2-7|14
CSVVITSGGYEQYF
TGCAGCGTGGTGATAACTAGCGGGGGATACGAGCAGTACTTC
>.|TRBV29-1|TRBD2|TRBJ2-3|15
CSPQRTSGSTDTQYF
TGCAGCCCCCAAAGAACTAGCGGTAGCACAGATACGCAGTATTTT
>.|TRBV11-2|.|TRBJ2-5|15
CASSPRRWARETQYF
TGTGCCAGCAGCCCCCGCCGGTGGGCTAGAGAGACCCAGTACTTC
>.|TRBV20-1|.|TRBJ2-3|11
CSAKSDHTQYF
TGCAGTGCTAAGTCCGATCATACGCAGTATTTT
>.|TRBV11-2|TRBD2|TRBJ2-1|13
CAGLAGDYNEQFF
TGTGCCGGCCTAGCGGGGGACTACAATGAGCAGTTCTTC
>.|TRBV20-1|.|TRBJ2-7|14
CSASRIVRLDEQYF
TGCAGTGCTAGTCGTATAGTAAGGTTGGACGAGCAGTACTTC
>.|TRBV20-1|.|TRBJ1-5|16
CSAKGHVDWTTQPQHF
TGCAGTGCTAAAGGACATGTCGATTGGACGACTCAGCCCCAGCATTTT
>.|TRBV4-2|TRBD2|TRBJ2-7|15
CASSPQPGLDYEQYF
TGTGCCAGCAGCCCACAGCCCGGACTAGACTACGAGCAGTACTTC
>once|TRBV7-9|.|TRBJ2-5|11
CASSSIWTMYF
TGTGCCAGCAGCTCGATTTGGACTATGTACTTC
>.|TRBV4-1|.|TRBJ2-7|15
CASSRGGSSSYEQYF
TGCGCCAGCAGCCGAGGGGGGTCAAGCTCCTACGAGCAGTACTTC
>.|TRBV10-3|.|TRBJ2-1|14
CAISVGSSINEQFF
TGTGCCATCAGTGTTGGGAGCTCCATTAATGAGCAGTTCTTC
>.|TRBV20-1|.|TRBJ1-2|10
CSARAGGYTF
TGCAGTGCTAGAGCCGGCGGCTACACCTTC
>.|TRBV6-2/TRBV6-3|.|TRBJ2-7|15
CASSYDHRTFYEQYF
TGTGCCAGCAGTTACGACCACAGAACATTCTACGAGCAGTACTTC
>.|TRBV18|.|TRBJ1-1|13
CASSPPGFLEAFF
TGTGCCAGCTCACCTCCAGGGTTTCTTGAGGCTTTCTTT